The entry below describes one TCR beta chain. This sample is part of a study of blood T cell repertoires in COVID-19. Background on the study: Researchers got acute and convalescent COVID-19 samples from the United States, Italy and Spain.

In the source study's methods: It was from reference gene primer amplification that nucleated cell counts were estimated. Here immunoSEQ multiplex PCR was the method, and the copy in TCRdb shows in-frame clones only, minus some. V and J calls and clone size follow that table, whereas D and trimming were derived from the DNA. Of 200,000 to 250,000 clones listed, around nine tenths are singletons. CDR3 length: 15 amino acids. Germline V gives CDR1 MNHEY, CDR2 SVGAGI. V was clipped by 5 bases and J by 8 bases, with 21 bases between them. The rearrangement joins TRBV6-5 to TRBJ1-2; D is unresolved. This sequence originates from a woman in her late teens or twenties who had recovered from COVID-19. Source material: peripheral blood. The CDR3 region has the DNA TGTGCCAGCAGTCTAATATCCGGCCCCCCGGGGGGCTACACCTTC. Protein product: CASSLISGPPGGYTF.